These 9 T cell receptor beta chains share one sample of origin, sequenced in a study of cytomegalovirus exposure and HLA in healthy donors. Sequencing used immunoSEQ multiplex PCR; TCRdb keeps in-frame clones, though not all of them. The sample lists 110,000 to 150,000 clones; 94% were seen once. Material for sequencing was PBMCs. The source is a man aged 18 to 30 in good health and CMV-seropositive.

V gene TRBV18 combines with J gene TRBJ2-7, with 10 bases that match TRBD2. Trimming at V came to 8 bases and at J to 5 bases, leaving 12 bases not matched to a gene. The CDR3 runs to 15 residues. The germline gives CDR1 KGHSH, CDR2 LQKENI. CDR3 sequence reads: CASTPVTSGFNEQYF. The CDR3 DNA is TGTGCCAGCACCCCCGTGACTAGCGGGTTTAACGAGCAGTACTTC.

V and J are TRBV4-1 and TRBJ2-7; 8 bases map to TRBD2. The J segment lost 0 bases and the V segment lost 4 bases, leaving 5 bases of the junction unmatched. The CDR3 consists of 15 residues. CDR1 and CDR2 from the germline V gene are MGHRA and YSYEKL. The CDR3 protein is CASSPNSGSSYEQYF. CDR3 DNA: TGCGCCAGCAGCCCCAACAGCGGGAGCTCCTACGAGCAGTACTTC.

The rearrangement links TRBV5-6 to TRBJ2-5, with 8 nucleotides matching TRBD1. From germline, CDR1 is SGHDT and CDR2 YYEEEE. V was pared by 3 bases and J by 5 bases, with 6 bases of the junction left unmatched. This CDR3 region has 14 residues. This CDR3 reads CASSSTGEGETQYF. The CDR3 bases are TGTGCCAGCAGCTCGACAGGGGAAGGGGAGACCCAGTACTTC.

The genes are TRBV7-2 and TRBJ2-1, with D possibly matching TRBD2 (6 bases). Germline CDR1 and CDR2: SGHTA and FQGNSA. The CDR3 runs 15 residues. Trimming stripped 5 bases from V and 0 bases from J, with 11 bases between. This chain's CDR3 is CASSRDSLSYNEQFF. CDR3 nucleotides: TGTGCCAGCAGCCGGGACTCTCTCTCCTACAATGAGCAGTTCTTC.

This chain links TRBV4-2 with TRBJ2-1, with 8 bases aligning to TRBD2. Per germline, CDR1 LGHNA and CDR2 YNFKEQ. CDR3 length equals 18 residues. Trimming removed 1 base from V and 5 bases from J; junction bases left unmatched: 13. The CDR3 reads CASSQGNFGGRNHNEQFF. The CDR3 DNA sequence: TGTGCCAGCAGCCAAGGGAATTTCGGCGGGAGGAACCACAATGAGCAGTTCTTC.

DNA for the CDR3: TGTGCCAGCAGTTTGACAGCGAACACCGGGGAGCTGTTTTTT. It codes for CASSLTANTGELFF. The chain joins TRBV28 to TRBJ2-2, with D maybe TRBD1 (5 bases). With 3 bases removed from V and 0 bases from J, the gap between germline ends came to 5 bases. Per germline, CDR1 MDHEN and CDR2 SYDVKM. The CDR3 consists of 14 residues.

This rearrangement joins TRBV11-2 to TRBJ2-2, with 7 bases that match TRBD2. Germline lookup yields CDR1 SGHAT and CDR2 FQNNGV. The CDR3 has 16 amino acids. Unmatched junction bases numbered 8, after V lost 5 bases and J lost 2 bases. This CDR3 reads CASSLSSGPNTGELFF. The CDR3 region has the DNA TGTGCCAGCAGCCTATCTAGCGGCCCTAACACCGGGGAGCTGTTTTTT.

V is TRBV10-3 and J is TRBJ2-3, with 12 nucleotides matching TRBD2. The germline V gene encodes CDR1 ENHRY and CDR2 SYGVKD. V shed 10 bases, J shed 6 bases, and the junction held 8 bases outside the gene matches. The CDR3 extends over 14 amino acids. CDR3 in amino acids: CATSTSGRSDTQYF. The CDR3 DNA reads as TGTGCCACCTCGACTAGCGGGAGAAGTGATACGCAGTATTTT.

The CDR3 is CASMASGSTDTQYF. In nucleotides, the CDR3 is TGCGCCAGCATGGCTAGCGGGAGCACAGATACGCAGTATTTT. The genes are TRBV5-1 and TRBJ2-3; 8 nucleotides agree with TRBD2. The CDR3 is 14 amino acids. V shed 6 bases, J shed 0 bases, and the junction held 3 bases outside the gene matches. Germline V lookup: CDR1 SGHRS, CDR2 YFSETQ.